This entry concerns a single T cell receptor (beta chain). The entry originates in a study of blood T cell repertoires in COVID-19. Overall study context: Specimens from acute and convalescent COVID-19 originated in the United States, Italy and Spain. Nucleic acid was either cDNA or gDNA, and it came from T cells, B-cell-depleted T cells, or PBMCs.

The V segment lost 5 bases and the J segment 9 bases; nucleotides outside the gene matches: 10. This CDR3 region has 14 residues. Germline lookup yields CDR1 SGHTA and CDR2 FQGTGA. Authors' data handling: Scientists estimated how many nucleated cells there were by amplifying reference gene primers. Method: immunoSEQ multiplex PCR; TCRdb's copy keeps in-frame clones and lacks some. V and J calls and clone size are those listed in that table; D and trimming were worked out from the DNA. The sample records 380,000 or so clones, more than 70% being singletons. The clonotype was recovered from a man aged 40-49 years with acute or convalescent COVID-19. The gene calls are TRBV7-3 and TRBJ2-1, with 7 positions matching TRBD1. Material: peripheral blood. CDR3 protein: CASSQGGSLVEQFF. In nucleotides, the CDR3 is TGTGCCAGCAGCCAAGGGGGCTCCCTAGTTGAGCAGTTCTTC.